These T cell receptor beta chains were read from a single sample in a study of blood T cell repertoires in COVID-19. Only in-frame clones appear in the TCRdb table, and some are missing; sequencing was by immunoSEQ multiplex PCR. The table lists 100,000 to 150,000 clones, 65% to 85% of them singletons. The sequenced sample was peripheral blood. The receptors derive from a man between 65 and 80 years old with acute or convalescent COVID-19. The CDR3 runs from the conserved cysteine through the conserved F or W. D genes are given only for firm matches. Where a row states a size, it is once, few, many or the class of an expanded clone; other rows omit it.

j_call: TRBJ1-1; d_call: TRBD1; v_call: TRBV11-1; clone_size: .; cdr3_aa: CASSSGQGARNTEAFF; cdr3_nt: TGTGCCAGCAGCTCGGGACAGGGGGCGCGGAACACTGAAGCTTTCTTT
j_call: TRBJ1-2; d_call: .; v_call: TRBV3-1/TRBV3-2; clone_size: few; cdr3_aa: CASRHPGGYTF; cdr3_nt: TGTGCCAGCAGGCACCCCGGTGGCTACACCTTC
j_call: TRBJ2-7; d_call: TRBD1; v_call: TRBV5-1; clone_size: .; cdr3_aa: CASSSGQGKVALRSEQYF; cdr3_nt: TGCGCCAGCAGCTCCGGACAGGGGAAGGTAGCTTTGCGCAGCGAGCAGTACTTC
j_call: TRBJ1-2; d_call: .; v_call: TRBV11-2; clone_size: .; cdr3_aa: CASSLTGDYGYTF; cdr3_nt: TGTGCCAGCAGCTTAACGGGAGACTATGGCTACACCTTC
j_call: TRBJ1-1; d_call: TRBD1; v_call: TRBV2; clone_size: .; cdr3_aa: CASSYIGQENTEAFF; cdr3_nt: TGTGCCAGCAGTTATATAGGACAGGAGAACACTGAAGCTTTCTTT
j_call: TRBJ2-7; d_call: .; v_call: TRBV5-4; clone_size: .; cdr3_aa: CASSLTSGVSYEQYF; cdr3_nt: TGTGCCAGCAGCTTGACTTCAGGGGTCTCCTACGAGCAGTACTTC
j_call: TRBJ1-1; d_call: .; v_call: TRBV12-3/TRBV12-4; clone_size: .; cdr3_aa: CASSWRYTEAFF; cdr3_nt: TGTGCCAGCAGTTGGAGGTACACTGAAGCTTTCTTT
j_call: TRBJ1-1; d_call: .; v_call: TRBV10-2; clone_size: few; cdr3_aa: CASSESGGQQAFF; cdr3_nt: TGCGCCAGCAGTGAGTCGGGGGGGCAGCAAGCTTTCTTT
j_call: TRBJ2-3; d_call: TRBD1; v_call: TRBV6-1; clone_size: .; cdr3_aa: CASSEGRAGGYGTQYF; cdr3_nt: TGTGCCAGCAGTGAAGGGAGAGCAGGGGGCTACGGTACGCAGTATTTT
j_call: TRBJ2-3; d_call: .; v_call: TRBV24-1; clone_size: .; cdr3_aa: CATSDRKLEGNRDTQYF; cdr3_nt: TGTGCCACCAGTGACCGCAAATTGGAGGGCAACAGAGATACGCAGTATTTT
j_call: TRBJ2-7; d_call: TRBD1; v_call: TRBV24-1; clone_size: .; cdr3_aa: CATSDFRDSYEQYF; cdr3_nt: TGTGCCACCAGTGATTTCCGGGACAGCTACGAGCAGTACTTC
j_call: TRBJ2-3; d_call: TRBD2; v_call: TRBV5-1; clone_size: once; cdr3_aa: CASSLGASGVPSTDTQYF; cdr3_nt: TGCGCCAGCAGCTTGGGGGCTAGCGGGGTACCTAGCACAGATACGCAGTATTTT
j_call: TRBJ2-1; d_call: .; v_call: TRBV3-1/TRBV3-2; clone_size: .; cdr3_aa: CASSRSGRGPSSYNEQFF; cdr3_nt: TGTGCCAGCAGCCGATCCGGGCGGGGCCCTAGCTCCTACAATGAGCAGTTCTTC
j_call: TRBJ2-2; d_call: .; v_call: TRBV6-5; clone_size: .; cdr3_aa: CASSPGPNTGELFF; cdr3_nt: TGTGCCAGCAGTCCAGGGCCAAACACCGGGGAGCTGTTTTTT
j_call: TRBJ1-1; d_call: .; v_call: TRBV6-4; clone_size: .; cdr3_aa: CASSEHPGLTEAFF; cdr3_nt: TGTGCCAGCAGTGAACACCCAGGGTTGACTGAAGCTTTCTTT
j_call: TRBJ1-3; d_call: .; v_call: TRBV28; clone_size: few; cdr3_aa: CASSFRQEYSGNTIYF; cdr3_nt: TGTGCCAGCAGTTTTCGGCAGGAATACTCTGGAAACACCATATATTTT